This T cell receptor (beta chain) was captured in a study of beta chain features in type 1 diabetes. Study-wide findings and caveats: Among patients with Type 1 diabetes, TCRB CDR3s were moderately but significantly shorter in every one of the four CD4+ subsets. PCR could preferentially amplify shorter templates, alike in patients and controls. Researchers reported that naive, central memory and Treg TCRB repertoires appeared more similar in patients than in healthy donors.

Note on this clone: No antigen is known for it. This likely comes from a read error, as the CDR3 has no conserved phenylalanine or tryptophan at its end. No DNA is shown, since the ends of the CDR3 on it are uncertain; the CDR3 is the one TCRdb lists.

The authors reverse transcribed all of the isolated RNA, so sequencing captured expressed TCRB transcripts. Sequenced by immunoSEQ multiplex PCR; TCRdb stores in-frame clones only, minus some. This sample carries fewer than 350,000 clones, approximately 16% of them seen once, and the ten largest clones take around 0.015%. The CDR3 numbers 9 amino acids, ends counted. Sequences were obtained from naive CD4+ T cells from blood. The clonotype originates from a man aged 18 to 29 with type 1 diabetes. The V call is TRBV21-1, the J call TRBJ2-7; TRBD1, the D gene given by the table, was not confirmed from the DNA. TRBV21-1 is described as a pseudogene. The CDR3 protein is CARQGPPRP.